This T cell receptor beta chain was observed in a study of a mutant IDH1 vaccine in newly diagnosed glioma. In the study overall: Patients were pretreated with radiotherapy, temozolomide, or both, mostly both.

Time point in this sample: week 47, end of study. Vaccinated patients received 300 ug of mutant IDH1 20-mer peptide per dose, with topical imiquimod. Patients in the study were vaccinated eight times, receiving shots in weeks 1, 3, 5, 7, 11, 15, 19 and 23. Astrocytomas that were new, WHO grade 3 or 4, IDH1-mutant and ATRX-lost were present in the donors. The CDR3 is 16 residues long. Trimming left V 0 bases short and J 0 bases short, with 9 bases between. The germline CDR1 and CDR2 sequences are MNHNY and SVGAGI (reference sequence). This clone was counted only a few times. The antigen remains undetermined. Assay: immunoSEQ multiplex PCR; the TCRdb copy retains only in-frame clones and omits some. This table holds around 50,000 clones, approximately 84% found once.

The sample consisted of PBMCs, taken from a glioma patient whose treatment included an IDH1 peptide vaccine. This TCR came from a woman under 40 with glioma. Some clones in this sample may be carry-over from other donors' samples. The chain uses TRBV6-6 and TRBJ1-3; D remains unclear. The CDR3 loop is CASSYSGSISGNTIYF. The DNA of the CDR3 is TGTGCCAGCAGTTACTCAGGCAGCATCTCTGGAAACACCATATATTTT.